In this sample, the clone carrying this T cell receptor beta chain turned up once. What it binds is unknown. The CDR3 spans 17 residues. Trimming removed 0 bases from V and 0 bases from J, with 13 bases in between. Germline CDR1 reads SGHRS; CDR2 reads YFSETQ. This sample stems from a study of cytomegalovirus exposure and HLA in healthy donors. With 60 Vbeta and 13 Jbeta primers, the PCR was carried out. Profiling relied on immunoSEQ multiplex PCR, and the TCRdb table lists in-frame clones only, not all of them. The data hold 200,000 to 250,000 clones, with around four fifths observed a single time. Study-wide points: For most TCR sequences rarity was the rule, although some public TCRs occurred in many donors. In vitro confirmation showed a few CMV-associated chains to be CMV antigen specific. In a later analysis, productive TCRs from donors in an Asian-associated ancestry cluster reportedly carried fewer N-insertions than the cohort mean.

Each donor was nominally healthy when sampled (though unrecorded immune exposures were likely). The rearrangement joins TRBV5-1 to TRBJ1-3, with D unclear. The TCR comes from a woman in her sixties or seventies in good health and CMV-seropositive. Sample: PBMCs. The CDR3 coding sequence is TGCGCCAGCAGCTTGGTAGCCAGTGGAAGCTCTGGAAACACCATATATTTT. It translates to CASSLVASGSSGNTIYF.